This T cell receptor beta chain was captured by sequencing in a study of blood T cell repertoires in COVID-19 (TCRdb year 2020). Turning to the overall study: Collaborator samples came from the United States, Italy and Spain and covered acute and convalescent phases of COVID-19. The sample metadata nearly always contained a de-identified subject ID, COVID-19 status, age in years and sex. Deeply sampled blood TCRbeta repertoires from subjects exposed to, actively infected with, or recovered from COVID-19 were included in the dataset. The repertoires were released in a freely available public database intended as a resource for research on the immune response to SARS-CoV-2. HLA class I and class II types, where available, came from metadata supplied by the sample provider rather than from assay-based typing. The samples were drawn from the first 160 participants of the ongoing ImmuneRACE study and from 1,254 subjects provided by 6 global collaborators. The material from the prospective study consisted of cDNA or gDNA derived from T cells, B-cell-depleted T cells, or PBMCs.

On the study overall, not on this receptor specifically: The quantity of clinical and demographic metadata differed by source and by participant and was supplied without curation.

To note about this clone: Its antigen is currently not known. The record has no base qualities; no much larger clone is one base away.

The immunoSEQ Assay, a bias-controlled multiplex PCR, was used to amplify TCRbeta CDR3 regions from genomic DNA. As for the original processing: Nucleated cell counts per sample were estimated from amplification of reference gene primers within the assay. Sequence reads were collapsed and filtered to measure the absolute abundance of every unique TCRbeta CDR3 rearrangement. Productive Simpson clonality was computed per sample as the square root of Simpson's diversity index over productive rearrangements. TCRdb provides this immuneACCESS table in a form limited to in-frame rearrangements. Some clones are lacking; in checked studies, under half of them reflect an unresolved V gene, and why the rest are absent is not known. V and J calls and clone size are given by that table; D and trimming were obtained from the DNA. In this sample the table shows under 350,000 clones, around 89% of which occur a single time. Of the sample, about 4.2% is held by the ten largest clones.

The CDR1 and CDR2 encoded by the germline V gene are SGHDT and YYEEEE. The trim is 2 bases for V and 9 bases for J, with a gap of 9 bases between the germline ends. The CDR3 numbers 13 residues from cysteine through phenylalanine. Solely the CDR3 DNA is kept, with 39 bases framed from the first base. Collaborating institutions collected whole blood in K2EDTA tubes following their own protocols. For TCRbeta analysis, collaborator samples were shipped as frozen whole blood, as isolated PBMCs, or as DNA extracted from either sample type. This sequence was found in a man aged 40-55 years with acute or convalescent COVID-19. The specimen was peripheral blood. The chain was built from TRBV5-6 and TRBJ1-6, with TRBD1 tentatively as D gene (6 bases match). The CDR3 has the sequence CASSFGQTSPLHF. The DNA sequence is TGTGCCAGCAGCTTCGGACAGACTTCACCCCTCCACTTT. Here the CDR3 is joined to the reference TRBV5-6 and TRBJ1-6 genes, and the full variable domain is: DAGVTQSPTHLIKTRGQQVTLRCSPKSGHDTVSWYQQALGQGPQFIFQYYEEEERQRGNFPDRFSGHQFPNYSSELNVNALLLGDSALYLCASSFGQTSPLHFGNGTRLTVT.